What follows is one TCR beta chain and its context. Antigen unknown. The sort gate was single viable CD3+CD4+CD8-CD45RO+ cells for memory CD4+ T cells. This sample was included in a study of memory CD4+ T cells and cytomegalovirus serostatus. Turning to the study itself: Healthy Belgian adult donors included about 10 CMV-positive and 24 CMV-negative people.

General study findings and limits: Median bootstrapped AUC for CMV status was about 0.95 originally, approximately 0.91 US-trained. The CMV-associated TCR signature appears largely within the CD4+ memory repertoire.

Authors' analysis steps: Out-of-frame sequences were removed, leaving 2 million to 2.5 million distinct TCRbeta sequences. Sequencing was performed with immunoSEQ multiplex PCR; in TCRdb, only in-frame clones are kept and a portion is missing. For V, J and clone size, that table is used; D and trimming come from the DNA. The table records more than 45,000 clones, 82% of them present only once. Germline CDR1 and CDR2: SGDLS and YYNGEE. Germline trimming cut 0 bases from V and 7 bases from J; bases unmatched to any gene: 5. The CDR3 length is 16 residues. The J gene is TRBJ2-1, the V gene TRBV9; 12 bases align to TRBD2. The sample taken for sequencing was memory CD4+ T cells from blood. This receptor was taken from an adult in good health and CMV-seronegative. The CDR3 loop reads CASSVAGGTSGNEQFF. In DNA, the CDR3 is TGTGCCAGCAGCGTAGCTGGAGGGACTAGCGGGAATGAGCAGTTCTTC. The whole variable domain, filled in from reference TRBV9 and TRBJ2-1, reads DSGVTQTPKHLITATGQRVTLRCSPRSGDLSVYWYQQSLDQGLQFLIQYYNGEERAKGNILERFSAQQFPDLHSELNLSSLELGDSALYFCASSVAGGTSGNEQFFGPGTRLTVL.